This entry lists 17 T cell receptor beta chains sequenced from one sample in a study of blood T cell repertoires in COVID-19. This table comes from immunoSEQ multiplex PCR, and its TCRdb copy is limited to in-frame clones, with some not included. Of about 100,000 clones listed, approximately 86% are singletons. The sequenced material came from peripheral blood. Receptors were obtained from an elderly man with acute or convalescent COVID-19.

V gene TRBV7-2 combines with J gene TRBJ2-3; 10 nucleotides line up with TRBD1. Germline loops: CDR1 SGHTA, CDR2 FQGNSA. The CDR3 length is 15 residues. Germline trimming cut 5 bases from V and 5 bases from J; bases unmatched to any gene: 7. CDR3 sequence: CASSPIGTGEDTQYF. The CDR3 coding sequence is TGTGCCAGCAGCCCCATCGGGACAGGGGAAGATACGCAGTATTTT.

With regard to this clone: The junction differs from germline at one of its ends, possibly a read error. DNA for the CDR3: TGTGCCGGCAGGGGTTACAGGGAGAGGTATCAGCCCCAGCATTTT. Translating gives CAGRGYRERYQPQHF. The chain combines TRBV13 with TRBJ1-5; D is perhaps TRBD1 (6 bases). The CDR3 is 15 amino acids. Germline V gene data show CDR1 as PRHDT and CDR2 as FYEKMQ (reference sequence). Looking up the rest from reference TRBV13 and TRBJ1-5 gives the full variable domain: AAGVIQSPRHLIKEKRETATLKCYPIPRHDTVYWYQQGPGQDPQFLISFYEKMQSDKGSIPDRFSAQQFSDYHSELNMSSLELGDSALYFCAGRGYRERYQPQHFGDGTRLSIL.

This clone was seen a few times. The V and J genes are TRBV11-1 and TRBJ2-5; TRBD1 matches at 11 bases. This CDR3 has 16 amino acids. Germline V CDR1 and CDR2: SGHAT, FQDESV (reference sequence). V shed 2 bases, J shed 4 bases, and the junction held 6 bases outside the gene matches. Written as DNA, the CDR3 is TGTGCCAGCAGCTTAACCCGGACAGGGGGCAGAGAGACCCAGTACTTC. As protein: CASSLTRTGGRETQYF. The variable domain in full, completed from reference TRBV11-1 and TRBJ2-5, reads EAEVAQSPRYKITEKSQAVAFWCDPISGHATLYWYRQILGQGPELLVQFQDESVVDDSQLPKDRFSAERLKGVDSTLKIQPAELGDSAMYLCASSLTRTGGRETQYFGPGTRLLVL.

J is TRBJ1-2 and V is TRBV18; D perhaps matches TRBD1 (5 bases). Trimming pared 4 bases from V and 5 bases from J, leaving 17 bases between. The germline CDR1 and CDR2 sequences are KGHSH and LQKENI. This CDR3 has 15 amino acids. CDR3 sequence reads: CASSLNPRVEYGYTF. CDR3 DNA sequence: TGTGCCAGCTCACTCAACCCCAGGGTGGAGTATGGCTACACCTTC.

This clone was counted a single time. The rearrangement uses TRBV5-1 and TRBJ2-7, with 7 bases aligning to TRBD1. This CDR3 comprises 14 residues. Germline V gives CDR1 SGHRS, CDR2 YFSETQ. Germline trimming cut 2 bases from V and 3 bases from J; bases unmatched to any gene: 5. CDR3 DNA sequence: TGCGCCAGCAGCTTTCGTGCAGGGGGCTACGAGCAGTACTTC. Its translation is CASSFRAGGYEQYF.

The chain uses TRBV6-5 and TRBJ1-3; no clear D gene. Germline V lookup: CDR1 MNHEY, CDR2 SVGAGI. The V end was cut by 7 bases, the J end by 0 bases, with 10 bases between. The CDR3 runs 14 residues. CDR3 in amino acids: CASTGRHSGNTIYF. The CDR3, as DNA: TGTGCCAGCACAGGCAGGCACTCTGGAAACACCATATATTTT.

This chain connects TRBV6-5 to TRBJ2-1, with D possibly being TRBD2 (5 bases). The CDR3 runs to 14 residues. V was clipped by 4 bases and J by 8 bases, with 15 bases between them. Per the germline V gene, CDR1 is MNHEY and CDR2 is SVGAGI. CDR3 protein: CASSLVLATDEQFF. The CDR3 nucleotides are TGTGCCAGCAGTTTAGTGCTAGCTACGGATGAGCAGTTCTTC.

The V call is TRBV28, the J call TRBJ2-2; D may be TRBD1 (5 bases). CDR1 and CDR2 (germline): MDHEN, SYDVKM. V gave up 1 base and J gave up 5 bases, with 23 bases separating them. This CDR3 is built from 19 residues. The CDR3, as DNA: TGTGCCAGCAGTTTATCTTCTAGGTCAGGGCAGGGAAGGACCGGGGAGCTGTTTTTT. This codes for CASSLSSRSGQGRTGELFF.

J is TRBJ1-2 and V is TRBV6-4; D may be TRBD1 (6 bases). Germline CDR1 reads MRHNA; CDR2 reads SNTAGT. V lost 10 bases, J lost 4 bases, and 19 bases lay in between. This CDR3 comprises 14 residues. The CDR3 sequence is CATTPYDRTYGYTF. CDR3 coding DNA: TGTGCCACCACCCCCTATGACAGGACCTATGGCTACACCTTC.

The genes are TRBV15 and TRBJ2-3, with 8 bases fitting TRBD2. The CDR3 loop spans 17 amino acids. Per germline, CDR1 LNHNV and CDR2 YYDKDF (reference sequence). V lost 3 bases to trimming and J lost 2 bases; unmatched junction nucleotides: 10. The CDR3: CATSSATSGGNTDTQYF. The DNA for the CDR3 is TGTGCCACCAGCAGCGCTACAAGCGGGGGCAACACAGATACGCAGTATTTT.

This clone was detected only once. The rearrangement links TRBV2 to TRBJ2-3; D perhaps matches TRBD1 (5 bases). The CDR3 is 12 residues long. Germline loops: CDR1 SNHLY, CDR2 FYNNEI. The ends were cut back, 6 bases at V and 5 bases at J, with 9 bases in the middle. The CDR3 DNA reads as TGTGCCAGCAGAGAAAGGGGAGATACGCAGTATTTT. As protein: CASRERGDTQYF.

This chain connects TRBV3-1 (or the pseudogene TRBV3-2) to TRBJ1-1; TRBD1 might be the D (5 bases). The CDR3 extends over 13 amino acids. The V end was cut by 6 bases, the J end by 4 bases, with 12 bases between. CDR1 is LGHDT, CDR2 YNNKEL, per germline (reference sequence). This CDR3 is CASRPTVGTEAFF. The CDR3 coding sequence is TGTGCCAGCAGACCGACAGTCGGCACTGAAGCTTTCTTT.

As DNA, the CDR3 is TGTGCCAGCAGCCGGGGACTTTCCTACGAGCAGTACTTC. Translating gives CASSRGLSYEQYF. V gene TRBV5-4 combines with J gene TRBJ2-7; D may be TRBD2 (6 bases). The CDR3 spans 13 residues. Germline lookup yields CDR1 SGHNT and CDR2 YYREEE (reference sequence). The V end lost 4 bases, the J end lost 1 base, and 9 bases lay between the germline ends.

The gene calls are TRBV10-3 and TRBJ1-2, with TRBD1 identical over 7 bases. V was pared by 7 bases and J by 7 bases, with 12 bases of the junction left unmatched. The CDR3 is 14 amino acids. Per germline, CDR1 ENHRY and CDR2 SYGVKD. CDR3 protein: CAITQRETGSGYTF. The DNA for the CDR3 is TGTGCCATCACCCAAAGAGAGACAGGGAGTGGCTACACCTTC.

The V and J genes are TRBV6-2 or TRBV6-3 and TRBJ1-6; D call uncertain. Germline V gene sequence: CDR1 MNHEY, CDR2 SVGEGT. Deletions cut 5 bases from V and 3 bases from J, with 11 bases between. The length of the CDR3 is 15 residues. In DNA, the CDR3 is TGTGCCAGCAGTGACCGTCCGGGCTATAATTCACCCCTCCACTTT. Translation: CASSDRPGYNSPLHF.

This chain links TRBV7-2 with TRBJ2-5; 7 bases match TRBD1. The length of the CDR3 is 17 residues. V gave up 4 bases and J gave up 4 bases; unmatched junction bases: 15. CDR1 is SGHTA, CDR2 FQGNSA, per germline. CDR3 residues: CASSSQPDRVIGETQYF. CDR3 in DNA: TGTGCCAGCAGCTCCCAACCCGACAGGGTAATCGGAGAGACCCAGTACTTC.

The chain couples TRBV7-2 to TRBJ2-7, with D perhaps matching TRBD2 (5 bases). The V and J ends lost 4 bases and 4 bases respectively, with 11 bases between them. Germline V gene data show CDR1 as SGHTA and CDR2 as FQGNSA. The CDR3 runs 13 residues. The CDR3 coding sequence is TGTGCCAGCAGCTCACTAGGTAGTTACGAGCAGTACTTC. Its protein product is CASSSLGSYEQYF.